This TCR beta chain stems from a study of blood T cell repertoires in COVID-19. The CDR3 has 16 amino acids. The germline gives CDR1 KGHDR, CDR2 SFDVKD. With V trimmed by 4 bases and J by 4 bases, 3 bases remained unmatched. Generated by immunoSEQ multiplex PCR, the TCRdb table keeps only in-frame clones and is missing some. The table shows 150,000 to 200,000 clones, with around four fifths occurring only once. The rearrangement links TRBV24-1 to TRBJ2-2; 12 bases align to TRBD2. The sample consisted of PBMCs or T cells enriched from blood (not recorded which). The receptor's source is a woman between 55 and 75 years old who had recovered from COVID-19. The CDR3 sequence: CATSETSGSGTGELFF. In nucleotides, the CDR3 is TGTGCCACCAGTGAGACTAGCGGGAGTGGCACCGGGGAGCTGTTTTTT.